The clone carrying this T cell receptor beta chain was counted at least ten times. Its antigen is undetermined. Trimming took 3 bases from V and 7 from J; bases not matched to a gene: 3. This CDR3 is 13 amino acids long. Germline CDR1 and CDR2: MDHEN and SYDVKM. Patients affected by ophthalmopathy presented a Clinical Activity Score of at least 3, a NOSPECS grade of at least 4, and disease duration below 3 months. Used for diagnoses were clinical symptoms, serum thyroxine and TRAb, thyroid ultrasound and orbital computed tomography. RNA transcripts were the template for amplifying TCR beta CDR3 regions. TCR CDR3 underwent first-round RT-PCR with the HTBI primer set. TCRdb processed the multiplex PCR reads anew with MiXCR; each CDR3 protein has one entry. This table holds about 600,000 distinct CDR3 sequences, 13% to 15% found once. The sample originates from a study of T cells in Graves' hyperthyroidism and ophthalmopathy.

Findings of the study overall: Blood held most thyroid clonotypes expanded above 0.001 frequency. In validation, the model predicted ophthalmopathy. These predictions came a median roughly seven months before onset.

The sequence was collected from a woman under 30 with Graves' ophthalmopathy. The specimen sequenced was blood. The V gene is TRBV28, the J gene TRBJ2-1, with 7 bases identical to TRBD2. The CDR3 spells CASSFLAANEQFF. The CDR3 region has the DNA TGTGCCAGCAGTTTCCTAGCGGCAAATGAGCAGTTCTTC.